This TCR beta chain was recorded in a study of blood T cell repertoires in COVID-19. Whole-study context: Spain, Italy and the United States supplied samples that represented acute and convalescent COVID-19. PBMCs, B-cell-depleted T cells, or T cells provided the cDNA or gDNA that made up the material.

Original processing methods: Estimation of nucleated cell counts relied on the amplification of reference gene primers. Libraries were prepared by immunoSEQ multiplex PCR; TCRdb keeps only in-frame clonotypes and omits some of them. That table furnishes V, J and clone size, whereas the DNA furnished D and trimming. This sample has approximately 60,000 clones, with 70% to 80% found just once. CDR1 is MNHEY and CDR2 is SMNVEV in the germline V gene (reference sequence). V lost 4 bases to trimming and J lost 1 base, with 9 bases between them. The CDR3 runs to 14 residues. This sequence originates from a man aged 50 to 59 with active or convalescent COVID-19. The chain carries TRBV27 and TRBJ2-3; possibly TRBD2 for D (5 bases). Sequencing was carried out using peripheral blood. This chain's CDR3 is CASSWGVGTDTQYF. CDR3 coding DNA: TGTGCCAGCAGTTGGGGAGTTGGCACAGATACGCAGTATTTT.